Described below is a single T cell receptor (beta chain) sequence and its context. It was with a sample-barcoded 5' primer and a J-beta primer mix that a second PCR of roughly 7 to 12 cycles was run. TCRdb ran MiXCR on the 5' RACE reads and lists one entry per CDR3 protein. Of nearly 1 million distinct CDR3 sequences listed, roughly half are singletons. Healthy Caucasian individuals from Russia aged 6 to 90 served as donors. This specimen comes from a study of blood T cells in healthy people across ages. Sequences were obtained from blood. This receptor was identified in a woman aged 60-75 years in good health.

The CDR3 here is CASSENRQETQYF. The CDR3, as DNA: TGTGCCAGCAGTGAAAACCGACAAGAGACCCAGTACTTC. The V and J genes are TRBV2 and TRBJ2-5; no reliable D call. The germline V and J ends were trimmed by 2 bases and 2 bases, with 6 bases remaining between them. CDR1 SNHLY and CDR2 FYNNEI come from the germline V gene. The CDR3 runs to 13 residues. The full variable domain, with the rest looked up from reference TRBV2 and TRBJ2-5, is EPEVTQTPSHQVTQMGQEVILRCVPISNHLYFYWYRQILGQKVEFLVSFYNNEISEKSEIFDDQFSVERPDGSNFTLKIRSTKLEDSAMYFCASSENRQETQYFGPGTRLLVL.